What follows are 8 T cell receptor beta chains derived from one specimen sequenced in a study of CD4 T cells in relation to SARS-CoV-2 and coronaviruses. Sequenced by immunoSEQ multiplex PCR; TCRdb stores in-frame clones only, minus some. The sample carries approximately 50,000 clones, about 92% recorded once. The sample comprised naive CD4+ T cells from PBMCs. Indicated subset: naive CD4+ T cells isolated by negative enrichment. The receptors come from an adult with COVID-19.

The CDR3 DNA reads TGTGCCAGCAGTGACGGGACTAGTACCCAGTACTTC. Residues: CASSDGTSTQYF. The chain couples TRBV6-4 to TRBJ2-5; TRBD2 agrees at 8 bases. The CDR3 runs 12 residues. Trimming cost V 2 bases and J 8 bases; bases outside gene matches: 1. Per germline, CDR1 MRHNA and CDR2 SNTAGT.

The V and J genes are TRBV4-2 and TRBJ1-2; 7 bases match TRBD1. CDR1 is LGHNA, CDR2 YNFKEQ, per germline. The CDR3 has 16 residues. V lost 4 bases, J lost 7 bases, and 15 bases stayed unmatched. The CDR3 region is CASSPSSWEGALGYTF. CDR3 DNA sequence: TGTGCCAGCAGCCCGTCCTCTTGGGAGGGGGCGCTTGGCTACACCTTC.

The rearrangement uses TRBV5-8 and TRBJ2-3; D unresolved. CDR1 is SGHTS, CDR2 YDEGEE, per germline. The ends were cut back, 0 bases at V and 6 bases at J, with 17 bases in the middle. The CDR3 contains 16 residues. The CDR3 is CASSLVGLETQDTQYF. The CDR3 DNA follows: TGTGCCAGCAGCTTGGTAGGGCTTGAGACACAGGATACGCAGTATTTT.

The chain carries TRBV5-1 and TRBJ1-3; 9 bases are a match to TRBD1. Germline V gene lookup returns CDR1 SGHRS and CDR2 YFSETQ. This CDR3 contains 15 residues. The junction had 9 bases not matched to a gene; V was cut back by 7 bases and J by 4 bases. This CDR3 reads CASGKDRGTGNTIYF. The CDR3 DNA follows: TGCGCCAGCGGCAAGGACAGGGGAACCGGAAACACCATATATTTT.

The chain couples TRBV4-1 to TRBJ2-1; 8 nucleotides agree with TRBD2. Trimming cost V 5 bases and J 2 bases; bases outside gene matches: 8. The length of the CDR3 is 16 residues. CDR1 and CDR2 (germline): MGHRA, YSYEKL. CDR3 loop: CASSSPAGDPYNEQFF. DNA for the CDR3: TGCGCCAGCAGCTCTCCAGCGGGGGACCCCTACAATGAGCAGTTCTTC.

The gene calls are TRBV5-1 and TRBJ2-5; D is perhaps TRBD2 (5 bases). The CDR3 is made up of 15 amino acids. The germline gives CDR1 SGHRS, CDR2 YFSETQ. The V gene lost 3 bases and the J gene lost 6 bases, with 18 bases spanning the gap. The DNA of the CDR3 is TGCGCCAGCAGCTCGGGGTGGGTCGGAAGGAAGACCCAGTACTTC. It codes for CASSSGWVGRKTQYF.

The V gene is TRBV28, the J gene TRBJ2-5; 7 bases line up with TRBD2. The germline CDR1 and CDR2 sequences are MDHEN and SYDVKM. The CDR3 is 14 residues long. V was pared by 3 bases and J by 1 base, with 2 bases of the junction left unmatched. In nucleotides, the CDR3 is TGTGCCAGCAGTTTCGCTAGCGGCCAAGAGACCCAGTACTTC. It specifies CASSFASGQETQYF.

The chain joins TRBV10-3 to TRBJ2-5, with 7 bases matching TRBD2. Per germline, CDR1 ENHRY and CDR2 SYGVKD. The CDR3 loop spans 16 amino acids. The V segment lost 0 bases and the J segment 1 base; nucleotides outside the gene matches: 5. The CDR3 nucleotides are TGTGCCATCAGTGAGTCTGGAACGGGAGGCCAAGAGACCCAGTACTTC. Its protein is CAISESGTGGQETQYF.